This entry lists 5 T cell receptor beta chains sequenced from one sample in a study of T cells in Graves' hyperthyroidism and ophthalmopathy. The TCR beta CDR3 regions underwent amplification using RNA transcripts as the source. Primed by the HTBI set, a first-round RT-PCR was run on the TCR CDR3. MiXCR, applied by TCRdb to the multiplex PCR reads, yields one record per CDR3 protein. The table shows approximately 400,000 distinct CDR3 sequences, with about 15% occurring only once. Sequenced sample: blood. These receptors were obtained from a young woman with Graves' hyperthyroidism.

The CDR3 nucleotides read TGTGCCACCAGTGATCCCAACCTTTCGTCACATGACTCTAGCACAGATACGCAGTATTTT. It encodes CATSDPNLSSHDSSTDTQYF. This rearrangement joins TRBV24-1 to TRBJ2-3; D is ambiguous. This CDR3 is 20 amino acids long. Germline V CDR1 and CDR2: KGHDR, SFDVKD. V dropped 3 bases and J dropped 0 bases, with 24 bases sitting between them.

At least ten counts were recorded for this clonotype. The genes are TRBV4-1 and TRBJ2-7; 13 bases fit TRBD2. The ends lost 2 bases at V and 3 bases at J; junction bases unmatched: 1. This CDR3 is built from 15 residues. Germline V gives CDR1 MGHRA, CDR2 YSYEKL. The CDR3 nucleotides are TGCGCCAGCAGCCAATGGACTAGCGGGAGCTACGAGCAGTACTTC. Translation: CASSQWTSGSYEQYF.

This clonotype was observed many times. The chain combines TRBV10-3 with TRBJ2-1; 7 nucleotides match TRBD2. Germline V gene sequence: CDR1 ENHRY, CDR2 SYGVKD. CDR3 length: 14 amino acids. Losses at the gene ends were 6 bases for V and 8 bases for J; bases not matched to a gene: 10. The CDR3 DNA reads TGTGCCATCAGCCTTGGACTAGAATCGGATGAGCAGTTCTTC. This translates into CAISLGLESDEQFF.

This sequence joins TRBV7-9 and TRBJ2-1, with D possibly matching TRBD2 (6 bases). CDR3 length: 15 amino acids. CDR1 is SEHNR, CDR2 FQNEAQ, per germline (reference sequence). Trimming shortened V by 3 bases and J by 7 bases, and 16 bases separated the two germline ends. The CDR3, as DNA: TGTGCCAGCAGCTTGACTAGATCAAGTTTGAATGAGCAGTTCTTC. It yields the protein CASSLTRSSLNEQFF.

This clonotype has ten or more counts. The chain employs TRBV28 and TRBJ2-1; 7 positions agree with TRBD1. CDR3 length equals 16 residues. Losses at the gene ends were 2 bases for V and 6 bases for J; bases not matched to a gene: 10. The V gene's germline CDR1 is MDHEN and CDR2 SYDVKM. CDR3 DNA: TGTGCCAGCAGTTTAGGGACAGTGCCTTCGGGCAATGAGCAGTTCTTC. Translating it yields CASSLGTVPSGNEQFF.